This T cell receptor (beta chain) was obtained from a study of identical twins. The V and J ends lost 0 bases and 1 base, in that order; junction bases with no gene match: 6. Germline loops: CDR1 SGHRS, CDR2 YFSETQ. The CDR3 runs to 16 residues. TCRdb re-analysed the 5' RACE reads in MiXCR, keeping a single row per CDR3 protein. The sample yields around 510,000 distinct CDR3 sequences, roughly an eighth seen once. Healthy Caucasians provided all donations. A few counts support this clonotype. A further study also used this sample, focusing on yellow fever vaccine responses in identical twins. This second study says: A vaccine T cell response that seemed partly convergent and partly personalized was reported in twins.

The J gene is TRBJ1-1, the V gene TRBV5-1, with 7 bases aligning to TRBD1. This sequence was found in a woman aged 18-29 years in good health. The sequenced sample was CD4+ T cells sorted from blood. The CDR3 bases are TGCGCCAGCAGCTTGGGTGGACAGGATGGGAACACTGAAGCTTTCTTT. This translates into CASSLGGQDGNTEAFF.